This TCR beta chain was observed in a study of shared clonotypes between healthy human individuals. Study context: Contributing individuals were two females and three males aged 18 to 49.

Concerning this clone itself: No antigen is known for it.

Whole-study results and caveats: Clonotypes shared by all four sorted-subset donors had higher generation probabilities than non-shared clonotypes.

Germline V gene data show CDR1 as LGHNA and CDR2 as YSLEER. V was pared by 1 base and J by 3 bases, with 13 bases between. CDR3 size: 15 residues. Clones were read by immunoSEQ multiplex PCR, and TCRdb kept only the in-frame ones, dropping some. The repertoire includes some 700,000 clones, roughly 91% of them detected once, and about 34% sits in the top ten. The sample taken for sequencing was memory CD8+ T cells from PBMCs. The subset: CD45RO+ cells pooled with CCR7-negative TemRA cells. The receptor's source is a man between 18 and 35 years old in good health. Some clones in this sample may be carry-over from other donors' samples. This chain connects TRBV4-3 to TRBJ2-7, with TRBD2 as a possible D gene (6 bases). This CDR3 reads CASSQAAGSDYEQYF. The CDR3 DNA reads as TGCGCCAGCAGCCAAGCTGCCGGGAGTGACTACGAGCAGTACTTC.